One T cell receptor (beta chain) is described in this entry. The record originates from a study of blood T cells in healthy people across ages. J lost 3 bases, V lost 2 bases, and 9 bases had no gene match. The CDR3 extends over 16 amino acids. Germline values: CDR1 SGHRS, CDR2 YFSETQ. PCR was performed a second time for roughly 7 to 12 cycles using a sample-barcoded 5' primer and a J-beta primer mix. Tagging of each cDNA molecule was performed by a template-switch adaptor with 12 random nucleotides. TCRdb itself ran the 5' RACE reads through MiXCR, one entry per CDR3 protein. The sample lists hundreds of thousands of distinct CDR3 sequences; less than 45% were seen once.

This TCR was recovered from a man at least 80 years old in good health. The rearrangement uses TRBV5-1 and TRBJ2-3; 7 nucleotides align to TRBD1. The sequencing sample was made of blood. In nucleotides, the CDR3 is TGCGCCAGCAGCTTAAGGCGACAGGGTGGGACAGATACGCAGTATTTT. This sequence encodes CASSLRRQGGTDTQYF.